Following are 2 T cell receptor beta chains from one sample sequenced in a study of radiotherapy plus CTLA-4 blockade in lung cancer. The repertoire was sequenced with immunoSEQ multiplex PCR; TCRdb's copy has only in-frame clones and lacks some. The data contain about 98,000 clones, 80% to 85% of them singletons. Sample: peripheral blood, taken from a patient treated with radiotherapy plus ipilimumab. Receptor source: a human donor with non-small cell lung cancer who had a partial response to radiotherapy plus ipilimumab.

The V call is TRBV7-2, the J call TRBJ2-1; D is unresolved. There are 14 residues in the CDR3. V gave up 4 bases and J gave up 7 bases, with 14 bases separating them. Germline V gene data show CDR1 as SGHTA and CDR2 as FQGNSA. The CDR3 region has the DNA TGTGCCAGCAGCTCAATGTTCGGGTCGAATGAGCAGTTCTTC. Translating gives CASSSMFGSNEQFF.

The CDR3 sequence: CASSLVVITGELFF. CDR3 sequence (DNA): TGTGCCAGCAGCTTGGTTGTCATCACCGGGGAGCTGTTTTTT. The J gene is TRBJ2-2, the V gene TRBV5-5; D unclear. Germline loops: CDR1 SGHKS, CDR2 YYEKEE (reference sequence). The V end lost 0 bases, the J end lost 4 bases, and 7 bases lay between the germline ends. The CDR3 totals 14 residues.